This is a list of T cell receptor beta chains from one sample in a study of human thymus T cells. Method: immunoSEQ multiplex PCR; TCRdb's copy keeps in-frame clones and lacks some. This table holds some 130,000 clones, about 93% found once. The material sequenced was thymus tissue. These receptors all come from a boy younger than two with a congenital heart defect but otherwise immunologically healthy. Each CDR3 is given with its conserved first and last residue. The D gene is left open where the match is weak. Size is stated for part of the rows, as once, few or many counts, or as a class when the clone is expanded.

J gene | D gene | V gene | clone size | CDR3 length | CDR3 DNA | CDR3 protein
TRBJ2-3 | . | TRBV30 | . | 17 | TGTGCCTGGAGCGAACACGTTGGGCAGACCAGCACAGATACGCAGTATTTT | CAWSEHVGQTSTDTQYF
TRBJ2-5 | . | TRBV11-3 | . | 14 | TGTGCCAGCAGCTTAGATAGGGAGATTGAGACCCAGTACTTC | CASSLDREIETQYF
TRBJ2-1 | TRBD2 | TRBV4-3 | . | 15 | TGCGCCAGCAGCCAGATAGCGGGGGGCTTAAATGAGCAGTTCTTC | CASSQIAGGLNEQFF
TRBJ2-3 | TRBD1 | TRBV18 | . | 15 | TGTGCCAGCTCACCACCTGACAGGGATCCAGATACGCAGTATTTT | CASSPPDRDPDTQYF
TRBJ2-7 | . | TRBV19 | once | 13 | TGTGCCAGTAGTATTGGGCTGACCTACGAGCAGTACTTC | CASSIGLTYEQYF
TRBJ2-4 | TRBD2 | TRBV4-2 | . | 17 | TGTGCCAGCAGCCATACAGCGGGGGAGGTGGTCAAAAACATTCAGTACTTC | CASSHTAGEVVKNIQYF
TRBJ2-7 | . | TRBV6-5 | . | 14 | TGTGCCAGCAGTTACGGGCAGGGGAGTTACGAGCAGTACTTC | CASSYGQGSYEQYF
TRBJ1-2 | . | TRBV9 | . | 12 | TGTGCCAGCAGCTCCGGGCGCGGGGCGTTCACCTTC | CASSSGRGAFTF
TRBJ2-5 | TRBD2 | TRBV23-1 | once | 20 | TGCGCCAGCAGTCACTGCCATCCCGGGACTAGCGGGGGGGACCAAGAGACCCAGTACTTC | CASSHCHPGTSGGDQETQYF
TRBJ2-3 | TRBD2 | TRBV25-1 | . | 17 | TGTGCCAGCAGTAGACTTGAGGAGCGGGGAGACACAGATACGCAGTATTTT | CASSRLEERGDTDTQYF
TRBJ2-5 | TRBD2 | TRBV7-9 | . | 15 | TGTGCCAGCCAGTCCGGGGCCGACCGCGGGAGGACCCAGTACTTC | CASQSGADRGRTQYF
TRBJ1-5 | . | TRBV18 | . | 14 | TGTGCCAGCTCACCGGGACAACGCAATCAGCCCCAGCATTTT | CASSPGQRNQPQHF
TRBJ1-4 | . | TRBV30 | . | 11 | TGTGCCTGGAGAGGCGGGGGAAAACTGTTTTTT | CAWRGGGKLFF
TRBJ1-1 | TRBD1 | TRBV28 | . | 14 | TGTGCCAGCAGTCAAGGGACAGTGAACACTGAAGCTTTCTTT | CASSQGTVNTEAFF
TRBJ1-2 | TRBD1 | TRBV18 | . | 12 | TGTGCCAGCTCACCAACTGGTTGGACAGGGGTTTTC | CASSPTGWTGVF
TRBJ1-2 | . | TRBV4-2 | . | 14 | TGTGCCAGCAGCCAAGCCCAGGGAAACTATGGCTACACCTTC | CASSQAQGNYGYTF
TRBJ2-2 | . | TRBV21-1 | . | 12 | TGTGCCAGCAGCACCCATTTCACACAGGGGTTTTTT | CASSTHFTQGFF
TRBJ2-7 | TRBD2 | TRBV10-2 | . | 13 | TGCGCCAGCAGCAGCGGGGGGGCCTACGAGCAGTACTTC | CASSSGGAYEQYF
TRBJ1-1 | . | TRBV28 | once | 13 | TGTGCCAGCCGGCTGGAGGGTGACACTGAAGCTTTCTTT | CASRLEGDTEAFF
TRBJ2-5 | . | TRBV5-1 | once | 14 | TGCGCCAGCAGCTTGCCAGGGCCCAGAGAGACCCAGTACTTC | CASSLPGPRETQYF
TRBJ2-2 | TRBD2 | TRBV27 | . | 19 | TGTGCCAGCGCCCCCCCCGTGGCGGGGGGGCCTGGGAACACCGGGGAGCTGTTTTTT | CASAPPVAGGPGNTGELFF
TRBJ2-5 | TRBD2 | TRBV19 | . | 16 | TGTGCCAGTAGCAAACCTAGCGGGGGGACCGAAGAGACCCAGTACTTC | CASSKPSGGTEETQYF
TRBJ2-2 | TRBD2 | TRBV11-3 | . | 17 | TGTGCCAGCAGCCGACCCTCTAGCGGGGTCAACACCGGGGAGCTGTTTTTT | CASSRPSSGVNTGELFF
TRBJ1-2 | . | TRBV5-1 | . | 15 | TGCGCCAGCAGCTTGTGGAGGCCAGGGTGCTGTGGCTACACCTTC | CASSLWRPGCCGYTF
TRBJ1-1 | . | TRBV5-5 | . | 16 | TGTGCCAGCAGCCCTTGTTTCGGGGCAGGCGACACTGAAGCTTTCTTT | CASSPCFGAGDTEAFF
TRBJ2-3 | TRBD2 | TRBV28 | . | 18 | TGTGCCAGCAGTCTTCTTGGGACTAGCGGTTTACACACAGATACGCAGTATTTT | CASSLLGTSGLHTDTQYF
TRBJ2-3 | . | TRBV6-1 | . | 12 | TGTGCCCCCGGTGGGGGGGCCAATACGCAGTATTTT | CAPGGGANTQYF
TRBJ1-2 | . | TRBV5-4 | . | 17 | TGTGCCAGCAGCCCTTACACGACAGTCCATCCCAAATATGGCTACACCTTC | CASSPYTTVHPKYGYTF
TRBJ2-7 | . | TRBV4-3 | . | 16 | TGCGCCAGCAGTTTCTTCACACCAAACCTGCCGGGGGAGCAGTACTTC | CASSFFTPNLPGEQYF
TRBJ1-1 | . | TRBV11-2 | . | 15 | TGTGCCAGCAGCTTAGTGGAGAGGGGAAAAGGCCCAGCTTTCTTT | CASSLVERGKGPAFF
TRBJ2-5 | . | TRBV6-5 | . | 13 | TGTGCCAGCAGTTACACCAGCCAAGAGACCCAGTACTTC | CASSYTSQETQYF
TRBJ2-1 | . | TRBV4-3 | . | 16 | TGCGCCAGCAGCCCATCACAAGAGGCAGGGCCGGATGAGCAGTTCTTC | CASSPSQEAGPDEQFF
TRBJ2-4 | TRBD2 | TRBV6-6 | once | 16 | TGTGCCAGCAGTTCCGGGACTAGCGGGACCAAAAACATTCAGTACTTC | CASSSGTSGTKNIQYF
TRBJ1-1 | . | TRBV7-3 | . | 14 | TGTGCCAGCAGCTTAGGAGGGAACGGCACTGAAGCTTTCTTT | CASSLGGNGTEAFF
TRBJ1-4 | . | TRBV11-3 | . | 16 | TGTGCCAGCAGCCTTCACCGCCGGGACGAGAATGAAAAACTGTTTTTT | CASSLHRRDENEKLFF
TRBJ1-3 | TRBD1 | TRBV7-2 | . | 18 | TGTGCCAGCAGCTTAGGACCCTGGGACAGGAGCCCGCGGCACACCATATATTTT | CASSLGPWDRSPRHTIYF
TRBJ2-7 | . | TRBV4-3 | . | 18 | TGCGCCAGCAGCCAAGACCCTCACCGGGGGCTGAGCTCCTACGAGCAGTACTTC | CASSQDPHRGLSSYEQYF
TRBJ1-1 | TRBD1 | TRBV7-2 | . | 17 | TGTGCCAGCAGCCCCGGGCACAGGGGGGGAGGGAACACTGAAGCTTTCTTT | CASSPGHRGGGNTEAFF
TRBJ1-6 | . | TRBV28 | . | 16 | TGTGCCAGCAGTTTATCCGCAGGGGAGGTTAATTCACCCCTCCACTTT | CASSLSAGEVNSPLHF
TRBJ1-6 | . | TRBV5-6 | few | 12 | TGTGCCAGCAGCCCGGGAGATTCACCCCTCCACTTT | CASSPGDSPLHF
TRBJ2-2 | . | TRBV28 | . | 15 | TGTGCCAGCACCTCTCAACAGGGGAACACCGGGGAGCTGTTTTTT | CASTSQQGNTGELFF
TRBJ1-1 | . | TRBV9 | . | 15 | TGTGCCAGCAGCGTAGTGGTCTCCCTGGGCACTGAAGCTTTCTTT | CASSVVVSLGTEAFF
TRBJ2-5 | TRBD2 | TRBV7-2 | . | 16 | TGTGCCAGCAGCTTACGGTTTAGCGGGGGGCAAGAGACCCAGTACTTC | CASSLRFSGGQETQYF
TRBJ1-5 | . | TRBV28 | . | 15 | TGTGCCAGCAGTTTTAAGGGGCTGAAGGATCAGCCCCAGCATTTT | CASSFKGLKDQPQHF
TRBJ2-2 | TRBD2 | TRBV6-5 | . | 15 | TGTGCCAGCACCTCCGGGACTAGTGACACCGGGGAGCTGTTTTTT | CASTSGTSDTGELFF
TRBJ2-7 | TRBD1 | TRBV6-5 | . | 12 | TGTGCCAGCAGCGGACAGGGCCTCGAGCAGTACTTC | CASSGQGLEQYF
TRBJ2-3 | . | TRBV28 | . | 11 | TGTGCCAGCAGTGTGGAGGGCACGCAGTATTTT | CASSVEGTQYF
TRBJ2-1 | . | TRBV7-8 | . | 14 | TGTGCCAGCAGCCCGGGCGGGGCCTACAATGAGCAGTTCTTC | CASSPGGAYNEQFF
TRBJ2-7 | . | TRBV28 | . | 12 | TGTGCCAGCAGTGACGGGGCCAGGCAACAGTACTTC | CASSDGARQQYF
TRBJ1-1 | . | TRBV5-5 | . | 12 | TGTGCCAGCACCTTGGTAGACACTGAAGCTTTCTTT | CASTLVDTEAFF
TRBJ2-1 | . | TRBV6-1 | once | 14 | TGTGCCAGTAAATCCCCAACTACCTACAATGAGCAGTTCTTC | CASKSPTTYNEQFF
TRBJ1-5 | . | TRBV28 | . | 17 | TGTGCCAGCAGTTTATCCCTAGACAAGTATAGCAATCAGCCCCAGCATTTT | CASSLSLDKYSNQPQHF
TRBJ2-3 | TRBD2 | TRBV4-1 | . | 18 | TGCGCCAGCAGCCAAGATAGAGTAGCGGGGCCTAGCACAGATACGCAGTATTTT | CASSQDRVAGPSTDTQYF